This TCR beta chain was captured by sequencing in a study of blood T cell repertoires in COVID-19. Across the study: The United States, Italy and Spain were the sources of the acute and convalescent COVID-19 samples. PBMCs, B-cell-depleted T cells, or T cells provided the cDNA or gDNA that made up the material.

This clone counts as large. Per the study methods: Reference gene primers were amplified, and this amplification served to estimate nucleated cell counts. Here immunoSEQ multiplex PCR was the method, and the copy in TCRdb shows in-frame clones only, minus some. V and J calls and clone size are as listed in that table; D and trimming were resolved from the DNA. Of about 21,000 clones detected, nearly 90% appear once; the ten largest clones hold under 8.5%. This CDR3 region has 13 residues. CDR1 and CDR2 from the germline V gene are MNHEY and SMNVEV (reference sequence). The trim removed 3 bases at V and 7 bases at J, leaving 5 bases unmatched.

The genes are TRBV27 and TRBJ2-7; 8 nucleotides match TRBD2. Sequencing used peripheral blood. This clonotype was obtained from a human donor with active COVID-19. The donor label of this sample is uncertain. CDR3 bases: TGTGCCAGCAGTTTTACCGTAGCGGGGGAGCAGTACTTC. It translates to CASSFTVAGEQYF.